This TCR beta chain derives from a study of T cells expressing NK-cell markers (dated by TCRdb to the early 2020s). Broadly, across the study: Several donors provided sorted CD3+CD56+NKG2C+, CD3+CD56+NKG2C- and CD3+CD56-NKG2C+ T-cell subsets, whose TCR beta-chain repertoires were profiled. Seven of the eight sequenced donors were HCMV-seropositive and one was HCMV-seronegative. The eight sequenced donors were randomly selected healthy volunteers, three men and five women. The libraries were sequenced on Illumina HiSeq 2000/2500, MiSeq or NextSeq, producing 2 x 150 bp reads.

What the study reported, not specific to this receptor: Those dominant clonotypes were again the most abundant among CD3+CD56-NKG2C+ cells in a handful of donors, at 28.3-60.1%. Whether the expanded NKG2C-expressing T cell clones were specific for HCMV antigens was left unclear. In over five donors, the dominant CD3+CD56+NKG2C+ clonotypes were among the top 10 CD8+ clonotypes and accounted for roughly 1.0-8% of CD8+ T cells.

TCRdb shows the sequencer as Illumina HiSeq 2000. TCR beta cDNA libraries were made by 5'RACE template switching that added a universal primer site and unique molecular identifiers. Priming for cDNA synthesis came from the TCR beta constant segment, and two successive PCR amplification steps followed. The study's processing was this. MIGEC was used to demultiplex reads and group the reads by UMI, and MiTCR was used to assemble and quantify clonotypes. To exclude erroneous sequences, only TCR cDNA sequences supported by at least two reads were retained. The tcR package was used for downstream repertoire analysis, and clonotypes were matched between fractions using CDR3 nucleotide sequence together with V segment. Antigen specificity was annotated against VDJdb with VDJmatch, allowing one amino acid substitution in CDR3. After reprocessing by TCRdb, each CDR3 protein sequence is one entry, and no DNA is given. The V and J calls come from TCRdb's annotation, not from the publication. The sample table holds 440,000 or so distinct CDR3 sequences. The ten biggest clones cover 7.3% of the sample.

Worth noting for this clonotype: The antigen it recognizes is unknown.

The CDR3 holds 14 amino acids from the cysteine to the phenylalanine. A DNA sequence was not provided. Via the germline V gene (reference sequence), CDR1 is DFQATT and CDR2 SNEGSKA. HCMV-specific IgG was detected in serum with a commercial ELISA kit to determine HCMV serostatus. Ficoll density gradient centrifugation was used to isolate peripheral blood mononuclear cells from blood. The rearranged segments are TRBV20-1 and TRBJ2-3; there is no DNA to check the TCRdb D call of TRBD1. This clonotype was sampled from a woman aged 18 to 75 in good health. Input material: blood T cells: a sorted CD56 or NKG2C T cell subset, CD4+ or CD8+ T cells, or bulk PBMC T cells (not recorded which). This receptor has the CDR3 CSAPNDRRTDTQYF.